These 6 T cell receptor beta chains were sequenced from one sample in a study of shared clonotypes between healthy human individuals. Naive CD8 populations comprised CD45RO-negative cells positively selected for CCR7, excluding terminally differentiated effector memory CD45RA+ cells. Profiled with immunoSEQ multiplex PCR; TCRdb holds only in-frame clones, not every one. The table shows millions of clones, with 93% occurring only once. Material: naive CD8+ T cells from PBMCs. Receptors originate from a man in his late teens or twenties in good health. Some clones in this sample may be carry-over from other donors' samples.

This clone showed up just a few times. This rearrangement joins TRBV28 to TRBJ2-2, with TRBD1 matching over 7 bases. The CDR3 is made up of 13 amino acids. V shed 6 bases, J shed 5 bases, and the junction held 3 bases outside the gene matches. Per the germline V gene, CDR1 is MDHEN and CDR2 is SYDVKM. Written as DNA, the CDR3 is TGTGCCAGCAGACACAGGGGTACCGGGGAGCTGTTTTTT. Translated, it gives CASRHRGTGELFF.

The chain combines TRBV9 with TRBJ1-2, with a tentative D call TRBD1 (5 bases). Germline V gene lookup returns CDR1 SGDLS and CDR2 YYNGEE. The CDR3 length is 14 residues. Trimming took off 3 bases at V and 2 bases at J, with 11 bases between the two ends. The DNA of the CDR3 is TGTGCCAGCAGCGCCCGCAGGGAAAACTATGGCTACACCTTC. Amino acids: CASSARRENYGYTF. Complete variable domain (other parts from reference TRBV9 and TRBJ1-2): DSGVTQTPKHLITATGQRVTLRCSPRSGDLSVYWYQQSLDQGLQFLIQYYNGEERAKGNILERFSAQQFPDLHSELNLSSLELGDSALYFCASSARRENYGYTFGSGTRLTVV.

The CDR3 DNA reads TGTGCCAGCACCCGCTGGGGCGGGCCTCTTACTGAAGCTTTCTTT. Its translation: CASTRWGGPLTEAFF. The V call is TRBV28, the J call TRBJ1-1; D is perhaps TRBD1 (5 bases). CDR3 length: 15 residues. V dropped 7 bases and J dropped 5 bases, with 20 bases sitting between them. CDR1 MDHEN and CDR2 SYDVKM come from the germline V gene. The full variable domain, its missing parts supplied by reference TRBV28 and TRBJ1-1, is DVKVTQSSRYLVKRTGEKVFLECVQDMDHENMFWYRQDPGLGLRLIYFSYDVKMKEKGDIPEGYSVSREKKERFSLILESASTNQTSMYLCASTRWGGPLTEAFFGQGTRLTVV.

J is TRBJ2-1 and V is TRBV15, with TRBD1 matching 9 bases. This CDR3 comprises 13 residues. The germline V gene has CDR1 LNHNV and CDR2 YYDKDF (reference sequence). V was clipped by 5 bases and J by 8 bases; unmatched bases: 4. The CDR3, as DNA: TGTGCCACCAGCGACCGGACAGGGGATGAGCAGTTCTTC. Translating gives CATSDRTGDEQFF.

V gene TRBV27 combines with J gene TRBJ2-7; 10 bases match TRBD1. This CDR3 has 16 amino acids. V lost 2 bases, J lost 3 bases, and 7 bases stayed unmatched. Germline CDR1 MNHEY, CDR2 SMNVEV (reference sequence). CDR3 region: CASSLGAGQGFYEQYF. The CDR3 bases are TGTGCCAGCAGTTTAGGAGCGGGACAGGGGTTCTACGAGCAGTACTTC.

This clone showed up just once. The chain couples TRBV15 to TRBJ2-3, with TRBD2 as a possible D gene (5 bases). In germline, CDR1 is LNHNV, CDR2 YYDKDF (reference sequence). CDR3 length: 16 amino acids. Trimming removed 1 base at V and 2 bases at J, with 13 bases between. For the CDR3, the DNA is TGTGCCACCAGCAGAGGATTGAGGGATTTCACAGATACGCAGTATTTT. It specifies CATSRGLRDFTDTQYF.